These T cell receptor beta chains were read from a single sample in a study of CD8 T cells in Susac syndrome. One entry per CDR3 protein, called by TCRdb with MiXCR from the immunoSEQ multiplex PCR reads. The table has over 130,000 distinct CDR3 sequences, approximately 95% seen once. The sample was CD4+ T cells from PBMCs. Receptors were obtained from a human donor with Susac syndrome. The CDR3 runs from the conserved cysteine through the conserved F or W. D genes are given only for firm matches.

V	J	length	D	CDR3
TRBV30	TRBJ2-7	12	TRBD1	CAWRPTAGGEYF
TRBV15	TRBJ2-7	15	TRBD1	CATSSLRTGRDEQYF
TRBV27	TRBJ1-5	13	-	CASSLKGEGAQHF
TRBV28	TRBJ2-5	16	-	CASRQTGGSSRETQYF
TRBV6-5	TRBJ1-5	18	TRBD1	CASSYSTRGRFGNQPQHF
TRBV12-3/TRBV12-4	TRBJ2-1	14	TRBD1	CASSPGTGGYGQFF
TRBV29-1	TRBJ1-1	14	-	CSVGVGTVNTEAFF
TRBV25-1	TRBJ2-4	13	-	CASSEDIQNIQYF
TRBV28	TRBJ2-1	19	TRBD2	CASSFVWGVSGGSYNEQFF
TRBV15	TRBJ2-7	14	TRBD1	CATSRDQGAYEQYF
TRBV18	TRBJ2-7	14	-	CASSPPGLPNEQYF
TRBV2	TRBJ2-6	19	-	CASSEPQGSLFSGANVLTF
TRBV15	TRBJ1-2	16	-	CATSPKRAAANYGYTF
TRBV9	TRBJ2-1	13	-	CASSVGGLNEQFF
TRBV29-1	TRBJ1-4	13	-	CSAGGSSNEKLFF
TRBV7-3	TRBJ2-1	14	TRBD2	CASSLGLAGAEQFF
TRBV12-3/TRBV12-4	TRBJ1-3	15	-	CASSSPSVSGNTIYF
TRBV20-1	TRBJ1-2	14	TRBD1	CSAPSGGLNYGYTF
TRBV5-1	TRBJ2-1	15	TRBD2	CASSPGTSDYNEQFF
TRBV5-1	TRBJ1-1	13	-	CASSGNGATEAFF
TRBV12-3/TRBV12-4	TRBJ2-2	16	-	CASSLRGASGTGELFF
TRBV5-1	TRBJ2-1	16	-	CASSLGPGTSYNEQFF
TRBV29-1	TRBJ2-3	13	-	CSVGSISADTQYF
TRBV28	TRBJ1-2	12	-	CASSPKWLGYTF
TRBV5-1	TRBJ2-7	13	TRBD1	CASSLDREYEQYF
TRBV5-1	TRBJ2-1	13	-	CASSLEPYNEQFF
TRBV28	TRBJ2-1	17	TRBD1	CASSLGIGDSSYNEQFF
TRBV13	TRBJ2-5	14	-	CASSSRTTQETQYF
TRBV7-9	TRBJ2-7	16	-	CASSLAGGPGIYEQYF
TRBV7-9	TRBJ1-4	14	TRBD1	CASSLGQQNEKLFF